The clone carrying this T cell receptor beta chain was observed at least ten times. Antigen specificity is unknown. Amplifying from RNA transcripts, the study obtained TCR beta CDR3 regions. Second-round multiplex PCR followed a first-round RT-PCR using HTBI primers. TCRdb fed the multiplex PCR reads into MiXCR, producing one record per CDR3 protein. This table holds hundreds of thousands of distinct CDR3 sequences, approximately 15% found once. Ophthalmopathy donors showed moderate-to-severe activity, CAS ≥3, NOSPECS ≥4 and a duration under 3 months. Other autoimmune disease, uncontrolled infection, pregnancy and lactation led to exclusion. The germline gives CDR1 MNHEY, CDR2 SVGAGI. Trimming pared 7 bases from V and 1 base from J, leaving 13 bases between. There are 14 residues in the CDR3. This specimen comes from a study of Graves' ophthalmopathy and Graves' hyperthyroidism. Whole-study results and caveats: Blood was where most expanded thyroid clonotypes above 0.001 frequency also turned up. Both an approximately 70% sensitivity and a 72.22% specificity characterized the model's predictions of ophthalmopathy progression.

The chain uses TRBV6-5 and TRBJ1-1; D is unresolved. This clonotype was obtained from a woman in her twenties or thirties with Graves' ophthalmopathy. The source material was blood. The CDR3 here is CASTYAEGNTEAFF. CDR3 DNA sequence: TGTGCCAGCACTTATGCCGAGGGGAACACTGAAGCTTTCTTT.